One and the same sample provided the 14 T cell receptor beta chains below, sequenced in a study of cytomegalovirus exposure and HLA in healthy donors. The assay was immunoSEQ multiplex PCR, and TCRdb's table has in-frame clones only and misses some. The repertoire includes about 150,000 clones, approximately 88% of them detected once, and around 3.4% sits in the top ten. The sequencing sample was made of PBMCs. The receptors were sampled from a woman under 30 in good health and CMV-seropositive.

The chain carries TRBV27 and TRBJ2-1; TRBD2 matches 13 bases. The germline V gene encodes CDR1 MNHEY and CDR2 SMNVEV (reference sequence). This CDR3 has 18 amino acids. The ends lost 3 bases at V and 2 bases at J; junction bases unmatched: 7. The CDR3: CASSFSGLAGLTYNEQFF. Written as DNA, the CDR3 is TGTGCCAGCAGTTTTTCGGGACTAGCGGGATTAACCTACAATGAGCAGTTCTTC.

V is TRBV28 and J is TRBJ2-2; 7 bases line up with TRBD2. The CDR3 loop spans 14 amino acids. Germline V gene lookup returns CDR1 MDHEN and CDR2 SYDVKM. Trimming removed 2 bases from V and 6 bases from J; junction bases left unmatched: 3. CDR3 region: CASSLRLASGELFF. The CDR3 bases are TGTGCCAGCAGTTTACGACTAGCTTCCGGGGAGCTGTTTTTT.

V gene TRBV10-2 combines with J gene TRBJ2-7; 9 nucleotides match TRBD2. CDR3 size: 16 residues. Germline V gene lookup returns CDR1 WSHSY and CDR2 SAAADI. V lost 0 bases, J lost 0 bases, and 3 bases stayed unmatched. The CDR3: CASSESGLASSYEQYF. The CDR3 coding sequence is TGCGCCAGCAGTGAGTCGGGACTAGCCAGCTCCTACGAGCAGTACTTC.

CDR3 loop: CASSQELAGAGYEQYF. The DNA for the CDR3 is TGCGCCAGCAGCCAAGAACTAGCGGGAGCTGGTTACGAGCAGTACTTC. The chain links TRBV4-1 to TRBJ2-7; 11 bases line up with TRBD2. Germline CDR1 and CDR2: MGHRA and YSYEKL. The CDR3 runs 16 residues. V trimming: 0 bases; J trimming: 4 bases; junction bases outside the gene matches: 5.

This chain joins TRBV19 and TRBJ2-7; a weak D match, TRBD1 (5 bases). Germline V gene data show CDR1 as LNHDA and CDR2 as SQIVND (reference sequence). The CDR3 runs 15 residues. V was trimmed by 3 bases and J by 6 bases, leaving 18 bases between them. This CDR3 is CASSIQGVGASEQYF. Written as DNA, the CDR3 is TGTGCCAGTAGTATTCAAGGGGTAGGGGCCAGCGAGCAGTACTTC.

V and J are TRBV27 and TRBJ2-1, with a tentative D call TRBD2 (5 bases). Germline CDR1 MNHEY, CDR2 SMNVEV (reference sequence). The CDR3 covers 17 residues. The V and J ends lost 0 bases and 4 bases respectively, with 16 bases between them. CDR3 nucleotide sequence: TGTGCCAGCAGTTTATCGGACCCGCGGGCGGCTTACAATGAGCAGTTCTTC. Translating gives CASSLSDPRAAYNEQFF.

The chain couples TRBV7-2 to TRBJ2-7; 8 nucleotides line up with TRBD2. This CDR3 is built from 15 residues. V shed 1 base, J shed 2 bases, and the junction held 4 bases outside the gene matches. From germline, CDR1 is SGHTA and CDR2 FQGNSA. The CDR3 DNA is TGTGCCAGCAGCTTAGGACTAGCGAGCGCCTACGAGCAGTACTTC. The encoded protein is CASSLGLASAYEQYF.

The CDR3 sequence: CSVEKRLSSYNEQFF. As DNA, the CDR3 is TGCAGCGTTGAGAAGCGTTTGAGCTCCTACAATGAGCAGTTCTTC. This rearrangement joins TRBV29-1 to TRBJ2-1; D uncertain. Trimming removed 3 bases at V and 0 bases at J, with 12 bases between. The germline V gene encodes CDR1 SQVTM and CDR2 ANQGSEA. The CDR3 runs to 15 residues.

The genes are TRBV5-8 and TRBJ2-5; D not resolved. CDR3 length equals 15 residues. CDR1 SGHTS and CDR2 YDEGEE come from the germline V gene. Trimming pared 4 bases from V and 1 base from J, leaving 14 bases between. CDR3: CASSHPHSLQETQYF. CDR3 coding DNA: TGTGCCAGCAGCCACCCTCACAGTCTCCAAGAGACCCAGTACTTC. The full variable domain, rest sourced from reference TRBV5-8 and TRBJ2-5, is EAGVTQSPTHLIKTRGQQATLRCSPISGHTSVYWYQQALGLGLQFLLWYDEGEERNRGNFPPRFSGRQFPNYSSELNVNALELEDSALYLCASSHPHSLQETQYFGPGTRLLVL.

The table lists this clone with a few counts. Written as DNA, the CDR3 is TGTGCCAGCAGCGTAGGGGTAGCGGGGTTCACAGATACGCAGTATTTT. Its protein product is CASSVGVAGFTDTQYF. The chain couples TRBV9 to TRBJ2-3, with 8 bases identical to TRBD2. This CDR3 has 16 residues. The germline V gene has CDR1 SGDLS and CDR2 YYNGEE. The junction had 5 bases not matched to a gene; V was cut back by 0 bases and J by 2 bases. The full variable domain, with the rest looked up from reference TRBV9 and TRBJ2-3, is DSGVTQTPKHLITATGQRVTLRCSPRSGDLSVYWYQQSLDQGLQFLIQYYNGEERAKGNILERFSAQQFPDLHSELNLSSLELGDSALYFCASSVGVAGFTDTQYFGPGTRLTVL.

This rearrangement joins TRBV7-3 to TRBJ2-7; 9 positions agree with TRBD1. CDR3 size: 17 residues. The V gene's germline CDR1 is SGHTA and CDR2 FQGTGA. V shed 2 bases and J 4 bases; nucleotides not matched to a gene: 12. CDR3 amino acids: CASSLVDRGQGVYEQYF. DNA of the CDR3: TGTGCCAGCAGCTTAGTGGACCGGGGACAGGGCGTATACGAGCAGTACTTC.

This clone was seen a handful of times. V and J are TRBV6-1 and TRBJ1-2; a weak D match, TRBD1 (5 bases). The CDR3 runs 13 residues. V lost 5 bases and J lost 8, with 15 bases in between. The germline V gene encodes CDR1 MNHNS and CDR2 SASEGT. The CDR3 region is CASSWGDVRGYTF. DNA of the CDR3: TGTGCCAGCAGTTGGGGGGACGTTAGGGGCTACACCTTC.

The rearrangement uses TRBV11-3 and TRBJ2-1; D not certain. V lost 1 base and J 10 bases, leaving 17 bases between the germline ends. The germline gives CDR1 SGHNT, CDR2 YENEEA. The CDR3 is made up of 15 amino acids. DNA of the CDR3: TGTGCCAGCAGCTTAGTCTCCGCTGCGACTCGGGAGCAGTTCTTC. Encoded protein: CASSLVSAATREQFF.

The chain couples TRBV6-6 to TRBJ2-7, with D hard to call. Trimming cost V 2 bases and J 4 bases, with 12 bases left between them. This CDR3 contains 14 residues. CDR1 and CDR2 (germline): MNHNY, SVGAGI (reference sequence). The CDR3 sequence: CASSYIGSEYEQYF. CDR3 coding DNA: TGTGCCAGCAGTTACATCGGGTCCGAATACGAGCAGTACTTC.